The 8 T cell receptor beta chains below all came from one sample that was sequenced in a study of response to subunit inactivated influenza vaccine. TCRdb re-called the RT-PCR reads with MiXCR, one entry per CDR3 protein. The sample lists about 500,000 distinct CDR3 sequences; 16% were seen once. Sequencing used CD4+ T cells sorted from PBMCs, obtained less than 30 months after vaccination. The receptor set was obtained from a man between 50 and 69 years old who received an inactivated influenza vaccine.

This chain joins TRBV20-1 and TRBJ1-2, with D maybe TRBD1 (6 bases). The ends were cut back, 3 bases at V and 4 bases at J, with 15 bases in the middle. The CDR3 sequence is 14 residues long. Germline-derived CDR1 and CDR2 are DFQATT and SNEGSKA (reference sequence). CDR3 nucleotides: TGCAGTGCTAGCCGGACAGCGACACGCTATGGCTACACCTTC. Its translation is CSASRTATRYGYTF.

The chain has TRBV19 and TRBJ2-4; D may be TRBD1 (5 bases). The V end lost 6 bases, the J end lost 8 bases, and 17 bases lay between the germline ends. The CDR3 length is 14 residues. Germline V CDR1 and CDR2: LNHDA, SQIVND (reference sequence). The CDR3 here is CASSTAWGRDIQYF. The CDR3, as DNA: TGTGCCAGTAGCACGGCATGGGGCAGGGACATTCAGTACTTC. The full variable domain, its missing parts supplied by reference TRBV19 and TRBJ2-4, is DGGITQSPKYLFRKEGQNVTLSCEQNLNHDAMYWYRQDPGQGLRLIYYSQIVNDFQKGDIAEGYSVSREKKESFPLTVTSAQKNPTAFYLCASSTAWGRDIQYFGAGTRLSVL.

The chain uses TRBV6-1 and TRBJ2-3; D perhaps matches TRBD1 (6 bases). Trimming shortened V by 6 bases and J by 2 bases, and 15 bases separated the two germline ends. Germline values: CDR1 MNHNS, CDR2 SASEGT. This CDR3 spans 15 amino acids. The CDR3 reads CASRMDSFYTDTQYF. CDR3 DNA sequence: TGTGCCAGCAGAATGGACAGTTTTTACACAGATACGCAGTATTTT.

The CDR3 nucleotides read TGCAGTGCCCAAACGGGGGGACAGGCGAACACTGAAGCTTTCTTT. Translating gives CSAQTGGQANTEAFF. The chain has TRBV20-1 and TRBJ1-1; TRBD1 matches at 8 bases. Germline values: CDR1 DFQATT, CDR2 SNEGSKA (reference sequence). Trimming took 6 bases from V and 1 from J; bases not matched to a gene: 10. The CDR3 contains 15 residues.

This clonotype was picked up a small number of times. The rearrangement joins TRBV4-1 to TRBJ1-1, with D possibly being TRBD1 (5 bases). Germline assignment: CDR1 MGHRA and CDR2 YSYEKL. Trimming left V 0 bases short and J 2 bases short, with 13 bases between. The CDR3 consists of 16 residues. The chain's CDR3 is CASSQDLGTANTEAFF. Written as DNA, the CDR3 is TGCGCCAGCAGCCAAGATCTAGGGACGGCCAACACTGAAGCTTTCTTT.

The chain joins TRBV29-1 to TRBJ2-3, with 10 bases fitting TRBD1. The CDR3 extends over 14 amino acids. The J segment lost 6 bases and the V segment lost 2 bases, leaving 5 bases of the junction unmatched. CDR1 SQVTM and CDR2 ANQGSEA come from the germline V gene. The chain's CDR3 is CSVERTGGRDTQYF. The CDR3, as DNA: TGCAGCGTTGAACGGACAGGGGGGCGCGATACGCAGTATTTT.

This clonotype was detected many times. This chain uses TRBV12-3 or TRBV12-4 with TRBJ2-3; D is unresolved. With 8 bases removed from V and 6 bases from J, the gap between germline ends came to 18 bases. The CDR3 is made up of 14 amino acids. The CDR3 spells CASGPVGLIDTQYF. The CDR3 DNA reads TGTGCCAGCGGACCCGTCGGTCTAATTGATACGCAGTATTTT.

The J gene is TRBJ2-7, the V gene TRBV2, with a possible D match to TRBD2 (5 bases). This CDR3 is 13 amino acids long. Germline CDR1 reads SNHLY; CDR2 reads FYNNEI. The germline V and J ends were trimmed by 3 bases and 2 bases, with 8 bases remaining between them. The CDR3 DNA reads TGTGCCAGCAGTGAGAGCGGACCCTACGAGCAGTACTTC. It specifies CASSESGPYEQYF.